This T cell receptor beta chain comes out of a study of cytomegalovirus exposure and HLA in healthy donors. Findings and limits, study-wide: Within an earlier analysis, most TCR beta V segments proved productive either about 87% or about 30% of the time. Accurate HLA-A and HLA-B prediction from TCR beta sequences was reported for most subjects.

Donors had nominal health at sampling but likely had unrecorded immune exposures. The study ran its PCR with 60 Vbeta and 13 Jbeta primers. As originally analysed: An analysis performed later counted roughly 80 million unique TCR beta chains (roughly 11 million of them shared). Method: immunoSEQ multiplex PCR; TCRdb's copy keeps in-frame clones and lacks some. Clone size and the V and J calls come from that table; the DNA yielded D and trimming. In the table there are some 170,000 clones, 75% to 85% of which are singletons. V shed 1 base and J 5 bases; nucleotides not matched to a gene: 6. The length of the CDR3 is 16 residues. Germline CDR1 is SGHTA and CDR2 is FQGNSA. A note on this clone: Its specificity is not known.

The V gene is TRBV7-2, the J gene TRBJ2-4; 9 bases fit TRBD2. The sequencing sample was made of PBMCs. The TCR was taken from a woman aged 30 to 39 in good health and CMV-seronegative. The CDR3 region is CASSLVSSGEQNIQYF. In nucleotides, the CDR3 is TGTGCCAGCAGCTTAGTTTCTAGCGGGGAACAAAACATTCAGTACTTC.